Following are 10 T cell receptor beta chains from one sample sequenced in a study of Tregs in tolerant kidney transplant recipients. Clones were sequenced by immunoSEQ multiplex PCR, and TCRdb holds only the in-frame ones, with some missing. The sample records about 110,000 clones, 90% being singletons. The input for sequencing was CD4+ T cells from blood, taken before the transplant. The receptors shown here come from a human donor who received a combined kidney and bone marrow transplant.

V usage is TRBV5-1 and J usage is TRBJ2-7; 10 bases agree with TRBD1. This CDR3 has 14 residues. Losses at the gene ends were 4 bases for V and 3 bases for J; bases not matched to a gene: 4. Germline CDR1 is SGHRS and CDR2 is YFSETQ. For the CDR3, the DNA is TGCGCCAGCAGCCCAGGACAGGGGGTCTACGAGCAGTACTTC. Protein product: CASSPGQGVYEQYF.

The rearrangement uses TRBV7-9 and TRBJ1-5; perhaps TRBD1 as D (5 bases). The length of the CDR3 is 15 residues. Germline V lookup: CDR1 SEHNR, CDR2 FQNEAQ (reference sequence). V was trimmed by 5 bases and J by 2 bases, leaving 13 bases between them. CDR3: CASSQAGVGNQPQHF. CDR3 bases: TGTGCCAGCAGCCAGGCGGGGGTTGGCAATCAGCCCCAGCATTTT.

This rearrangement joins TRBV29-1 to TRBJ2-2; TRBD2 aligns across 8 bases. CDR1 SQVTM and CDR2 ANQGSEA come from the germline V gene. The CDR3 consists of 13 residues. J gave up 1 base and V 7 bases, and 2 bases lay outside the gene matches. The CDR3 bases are TGCAGCGGCAGCGGGAGGAACACCGGGGAGCTGTTTTTT. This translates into CSGSGRNTGELFF.

The CDR3: CASSIGPGDYEQYF. The CDR3 region has the DNA TGTGCCAGTAGTATAGGTCCGGGGGACTACGAGCAGTACTTC. The chain recombines TRBV19 with TRBJ2-7, with D tentatively TRBD2 (6 bases). The germline V gene has CDR1 LNHDA and CDR2 SQIVND (reference sequence). Trimming cost V 1 base and J 3 bases, with 10 bases left between them. CDR3 length: 14 amino acids.

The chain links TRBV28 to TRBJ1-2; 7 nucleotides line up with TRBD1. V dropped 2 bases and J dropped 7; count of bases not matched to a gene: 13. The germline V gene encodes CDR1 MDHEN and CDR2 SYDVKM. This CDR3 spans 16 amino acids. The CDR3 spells CASSLGSVGGAAGYTF. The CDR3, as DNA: TGTGCCAGCAGTTTAGGAAGTGTAGGGGGCGCGGCTGGCTACACCTTC.

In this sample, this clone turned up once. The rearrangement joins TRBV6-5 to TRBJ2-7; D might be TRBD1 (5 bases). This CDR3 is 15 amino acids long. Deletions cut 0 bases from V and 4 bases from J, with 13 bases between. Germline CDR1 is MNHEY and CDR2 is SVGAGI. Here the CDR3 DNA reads TGTGCCAGCAGTTACTCGTTGCAGGGAATGTACGAGCAGTACTTC. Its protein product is CASSYSLQGMYEQYF.

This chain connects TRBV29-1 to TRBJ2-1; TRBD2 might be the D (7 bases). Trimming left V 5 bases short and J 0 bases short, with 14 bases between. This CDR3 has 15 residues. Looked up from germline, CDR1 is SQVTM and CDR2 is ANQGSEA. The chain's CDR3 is CSVKRGGGSYNEQFF. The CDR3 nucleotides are TGCAGCGTTAAGAGGGGGGGCGGCTCCTACAATGAGCAGTTCTTC.

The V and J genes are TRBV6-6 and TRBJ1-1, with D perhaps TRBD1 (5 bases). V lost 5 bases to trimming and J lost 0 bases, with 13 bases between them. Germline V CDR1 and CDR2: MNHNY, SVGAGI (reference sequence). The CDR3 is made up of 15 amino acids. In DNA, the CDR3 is TGTGCCAGCAGTCAGCCTACAGGCATGAACACTGAAGCTTTCTTT. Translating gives CASSQPTGMNTEAFF.

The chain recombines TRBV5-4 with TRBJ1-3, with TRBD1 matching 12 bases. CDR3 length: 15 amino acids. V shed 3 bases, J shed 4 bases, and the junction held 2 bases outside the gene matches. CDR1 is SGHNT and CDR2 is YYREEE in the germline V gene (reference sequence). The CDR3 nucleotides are TGTGCCAGCAGCTCGGGACAGGGGGCGGGAAACACCATATATTTT. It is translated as CASSSGQGAGNTIYF.

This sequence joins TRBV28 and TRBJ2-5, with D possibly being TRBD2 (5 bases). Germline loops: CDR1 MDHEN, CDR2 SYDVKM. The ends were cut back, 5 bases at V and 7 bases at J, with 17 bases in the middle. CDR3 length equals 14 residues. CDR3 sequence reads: CASSLTGPGGTQYF. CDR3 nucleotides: TGTGCCAGCAGTCTCACGGGCCCAGGAGGGACCCAGTACTTC. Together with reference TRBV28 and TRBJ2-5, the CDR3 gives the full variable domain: DVKVTQSSRYLVKRTGEKVFLECVQDMDHENMFWYRQDPGLGLRLIYFSYDVKMKEKGDIPEGYSVSREKKERFSLILESASTNQTSMYLCASSLTGPGGTQYFGPGTRLLVL.